This TCR beta chain stems from a study of blood T cell repertoires in COVID-19. About the study: COVID-19 samples, acute and convalescent, were from the United States, Italy and Spain. The cDNA or gDNA used as material had been derived from T cells, B-cell-depleted T cells, or PBMCs.

The Seattle patients, enrolled during active infection, were followed longitudinally. The data were produced by immunoSEQ multiplex PCR, yet TCRdb's version contains in-frame clones alone and is incomplete. Counted here are about 300,000 clones, around 88% occurring once; the ten biggest clones make up 1.6%. This receptor was obtained from a woman in her 30s with COVID-19, enrolled during active disease. Sequencing used peripheral blood.

The CDR3 loop is CASSEWAGGSQETQYF. CDR3 in DNA: TGTGCCAGCAGTGAATGGGCAGGAGGATCCCAAGAGACCCAGTACTTC. The V call is TRBV6-1, the J call TRBJ2-5; weak D call: TRBD2 (5 bases). The germline gives CDR1 MNHNS, CDR2 SASEGT. V lost 2 bases to trimming and J lost 1 base, with 14 bases between them. CDR3 size: 16 residues.